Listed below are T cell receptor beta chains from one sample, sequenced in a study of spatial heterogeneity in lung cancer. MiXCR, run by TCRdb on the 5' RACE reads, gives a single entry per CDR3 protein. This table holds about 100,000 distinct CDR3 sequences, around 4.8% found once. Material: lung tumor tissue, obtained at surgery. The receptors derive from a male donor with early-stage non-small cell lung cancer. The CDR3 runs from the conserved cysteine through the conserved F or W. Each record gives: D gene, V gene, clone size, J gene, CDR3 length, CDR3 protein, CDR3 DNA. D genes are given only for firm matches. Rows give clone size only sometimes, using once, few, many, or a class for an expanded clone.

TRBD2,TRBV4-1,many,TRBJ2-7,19,CASSQKETSGSIWDLEQYF,TGCGCCAGCAGCCAGAAGGAAACTAGCGGGAGTATTTGGGATCTCGAGCAGTACTTC
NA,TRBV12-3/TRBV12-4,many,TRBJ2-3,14,CASSERPSTDTQYF,TGTGCCAGCAGTGAGCGTCCTAGCACAGATACGCAGTATTTT
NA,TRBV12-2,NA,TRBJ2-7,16,CASRLETGQPHYEQYF,TGTGCAAGTCGCTTAGAGACCGGACAGCCCCACTACGAGCAGTACTTC
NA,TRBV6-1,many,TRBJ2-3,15,CASSRAWGSTDTQYF,TGTGCCAGCAGTAGAGCGTGGGGTAGCACAGATACGCAGTATTTT
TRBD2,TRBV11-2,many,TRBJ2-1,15,CASSLHPAGGYEQFF,TGTGCCAGCAGCCTCCACCCTGCGGGAGGGTATGAGCAGTTCTTC
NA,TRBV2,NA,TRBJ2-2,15,CASRGTAIGTGELFF,TGTGCCAGCAGGGGTACAGCTATTGGCACCGGGGAGCTGTTTTTT
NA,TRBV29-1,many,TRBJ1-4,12,CSVGGAEEKLFF,TGCAGCGTTGGTGGGGCCGAGGAAAAACTGTTTTTT
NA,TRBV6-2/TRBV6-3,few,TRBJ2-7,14,CASSYTRRDYEQYF,TGTGCCAGCAGTTACACCCGACGGGACTACGAGCAGTACTTC
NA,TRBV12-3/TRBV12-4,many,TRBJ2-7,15,CASSRIGTGTYEQYF,TGTGCCAGCAGCCGAATTGGGACGGGGACCTACGAGCAGTACTTC
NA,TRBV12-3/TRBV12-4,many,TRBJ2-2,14,CASSFTESAGELFF,TGTGCCAGCAGTTTTACGGAGTCCGCCGGGGAGCTGTTTTTT
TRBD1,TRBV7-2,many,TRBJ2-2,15,CASSLLGQSGGELFF,TGTGCCAGCAGCTTATTGGGACAGTCGGGCGGGGAGCTGTTTTTT
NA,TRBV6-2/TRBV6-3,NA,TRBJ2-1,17,CASSYPQTRLSSNEQFF,TGTGCCAGCAGTTACCCCCAAACCCGACTATCGAGCAATGAGCAGTTCTTC
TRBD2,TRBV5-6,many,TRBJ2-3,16,CASSLRTSSSTDTQYF,TGTGCCAGCAGCCTCAGGACTAGCAGTAGCACAGATACGCAGTATTTT
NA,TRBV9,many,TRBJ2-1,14,CASSVASGSVRVFF,NA
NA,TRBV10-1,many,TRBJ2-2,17,CASSGGHRAVNTGELFF,TGCGCCAGCAGTGGCGGGCATCGAGCGGTAAACACCGGGGAGCTGTTTTTT
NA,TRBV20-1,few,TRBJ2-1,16,CSARRLVGASYNEQFF,TGCAGTGCTAGGAGGTTAGTCGGGGCCTCCTACAATGAGCAGTTCTTC
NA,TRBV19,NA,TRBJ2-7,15,CASSTVLAGNYEQYF,TGTGCCAGTAGTACCGTTTTGGCGGGGAACTACGAGCAGTACTTC
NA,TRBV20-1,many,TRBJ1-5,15,CSAPNTRKANQPQHF,TGCAGTGCCCCAAATACTAGGAAGGCAAATCAGCCCCAGCATTTT
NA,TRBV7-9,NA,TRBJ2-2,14,CASSTGADTGELFF,TGTGCCAGCAGTACGGGGGCGGACACCGGGGAGCTGTTTTTT
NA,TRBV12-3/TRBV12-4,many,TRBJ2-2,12,CASSLGNGELFF,TGTGCCAGCAGTTTAGGAAACGGGGAGCTGTTTTTT
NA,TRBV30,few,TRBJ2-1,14,CASQRQTSYNEQFF,TGTGCCTCGCAGAGGCAGACCTCCTACAATGAGCAGTTCTTC
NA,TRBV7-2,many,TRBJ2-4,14,CASSPTPVRDIQYF,TGTGCCAGCAGCCCAACTCCGGTCCGGGACATTCAGTACTTC
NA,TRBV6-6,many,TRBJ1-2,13,CATRQGLVYGYTF,TGTGCCACGAGGCAGGGGCTGGTCTATGGCTACACCTTC
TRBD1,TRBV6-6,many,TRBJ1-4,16,CASSPGQGGVREKLFF,TGTGCCAGCAGTCCGGGACAGGGGGGGGTTAGGGAAAAACTGTTTTTT
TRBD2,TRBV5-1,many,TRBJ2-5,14,CASRTSGEQETQYF,TGCGCCAGCAGGACTAGCGGAGAACAAGAGACCCAGTACTTC
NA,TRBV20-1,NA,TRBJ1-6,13,CSGLGRASSPLHF,TGCAGTGGCCTTGGCAGAGCTTCTTCACCCCTCCACTTT
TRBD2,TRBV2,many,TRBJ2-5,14,CASSPNVGGETQYF,TGTGCCAGCAGCCCCAATGTCGGGGGGGAGACCCAGTACTTC
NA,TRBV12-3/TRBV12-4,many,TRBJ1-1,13,CASRRILNTEAFF,TGTGCCAGCAGAAGAATTCTGAACACTGAAGCTTTCTTT
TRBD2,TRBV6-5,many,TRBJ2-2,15,CASRRTSGYTGELFF,TGTGCCAGCAGGAGGACTAGCGGCTACACCGGGGAGCTGTTTTTT
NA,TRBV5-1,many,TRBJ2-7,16,CASSLDSPRVSYEQYF,TGCGCCAGCAGCTTGGATAGCCCTCGAGTAAGCTACGAGCAGTACTTC
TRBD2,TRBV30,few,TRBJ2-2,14,CAWKTSGRARELFF,TGTGCCTGGAAGACTAGCGGGAGGGCCAGGGAGCTGTTTTTT
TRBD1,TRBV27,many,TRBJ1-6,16,CASIFLRDRNNSPLHF,TGTGCCAGCATATTCCTTCGGGACAGAAATAATTCACCCCTCCACTTT
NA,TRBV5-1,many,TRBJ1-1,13,CASSPPFNTEAFF,TGCGCCAGCAGCCCCCCCTTCAACACTGAAGCTTTCTTT
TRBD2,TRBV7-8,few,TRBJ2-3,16,CASSPRGSGSPDTQYF,TGTGCCAGCAGCCCCCGGGGTAGCGGGAGTCCAGATACGCAGTATTTT
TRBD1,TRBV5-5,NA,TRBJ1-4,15,CASSTDRPGNEKLFF,TGTGCCAGCAGCACGGACAGGCCAGGGAATGAAAAACTGTTTTTT
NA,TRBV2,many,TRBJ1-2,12,CASSPQGNGYTF,TGTGCCAGCAGCCCCCAGGGAAATGGCTACACCTTC
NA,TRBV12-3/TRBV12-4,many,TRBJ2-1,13,CASSSHYRSEQFF,TGTGCCAGCAGTTCCCACTATCGGAGTGAGCAGTTCTTC
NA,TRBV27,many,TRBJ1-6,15,CASGPQGSYNSPLHF,TGTGCCAGCGGTCCGCAGGGTTCCTATAATTCACCCCTCCACTTT
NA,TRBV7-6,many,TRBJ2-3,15,CASSLGTASTDTQYF,TGTGCCAGCAGCTTAGGGACGGCCTCCACAGATACGCAGTATTTT
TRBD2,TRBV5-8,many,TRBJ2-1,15,CASSLVGGAYNEQFF,TGTGCCAGCAGCTTGGTTGGGGGGGCCTACAATGAGCAGTTCTTC
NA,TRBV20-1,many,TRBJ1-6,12,CSAGLGTSPLHF,TGCAGTGCTGGGTTGGGGACATCACCCCTCCACTTT